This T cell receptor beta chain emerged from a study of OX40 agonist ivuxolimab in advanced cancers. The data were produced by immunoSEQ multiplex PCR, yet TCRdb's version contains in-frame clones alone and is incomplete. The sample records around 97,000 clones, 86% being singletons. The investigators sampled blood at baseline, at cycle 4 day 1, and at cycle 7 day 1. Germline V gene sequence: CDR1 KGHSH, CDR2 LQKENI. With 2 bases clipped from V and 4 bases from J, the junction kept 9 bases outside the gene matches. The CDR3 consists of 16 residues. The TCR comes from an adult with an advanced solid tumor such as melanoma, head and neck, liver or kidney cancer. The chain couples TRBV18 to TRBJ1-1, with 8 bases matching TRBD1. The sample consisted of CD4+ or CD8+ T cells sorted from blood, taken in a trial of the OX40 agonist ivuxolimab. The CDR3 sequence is CASSPGRGQGATEAFF. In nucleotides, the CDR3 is TGTGCCAGCTCACCAGGCAGGGGGCAGGGGGCCACTGAAGCTTTCTTT.